These 20 T cell receptor beta chains were all obtained from the same sample, sequenced in a study of blood T cell repertoires in COVID-19. Measured with immunoSEQ multiplex PCR; TCRdb has only the in-frame clones, and not every one. The sample records just under 60,000 clones, about 88% being singletons. The material sequenced was peripheral blood. These receptors all come from a human donor with active COVID-19. The donor label of this sample is uncertain.

This rearrangement joins TRBV2 to TRBJ1-1, with 9 bases matching TRBD1. This CDR3 spans 13 amino acids. The trim removed 6 bases at V and 1 base at J, leaving 0 bases unmatched. The germline CDR1 and CDR2 sequences are SNHLY and FYNNEI. The CDR3 nucleotides read TGTGCCAGCAGGGGACAGGGGAACACTGAAGCTTTCTTT. Its translation is CASRGQGNTEAFF.

The chain uses TRBV19 and TRBJ1-5, with 8 bases lining up with TRBD1. Germline V gene data show CDR1 as LNHDA and CDR2 as SQIVND (reference sequence). Unmatched junction bases numbered 7, after V lost 7 bases and J lost 5 bases. The CDR3 sequence is 14 residues long. Here the CDR3 DNA reads TGTGCCAGTACCCAGGACAGGGCTTATCAGCCCCAGCATTTT. Amino acids: CASTQDRAYQPQHF.

This clone is a singleton in its sample. The rearrangement joins TRBV28 to TRBJ2-5; 7 nucleotides align to TRBD2. Germline loops: CDR1 MDHEN, CDR2 SYDVKM. The trim removed 5 bases at V and 7 bases at J, leaving 10 bases unmatched. The CDR3 length is 14 residues. CDR3 DNA sequence: TGTGCCAGCAGTGGAGGCGGGGGAATAGGGACCCAGTACTTC. As protein: CASSGGGGIGTQYF. The whole variable domain, remainder taken from reference TRBV28 and TRBJ2-5, is DVKVTQSSRYLVKRTGEKVFLECVQDMDHENMFWYRQDPGLGLRLIYFSYDVKMKEKGDIPEGYSVSREKKERFSLILESASTNQTSMYLCASSGGGGIGTQYFGPGTRLLVL.

The chain is built from TRBV4-1 and TRBJ1-2, with no clear D. This CDR3 comprises 13 residues. V was clipped by 4 bases and J by 4 bases, with 10 bases between them. The V gene's germline CDR1 is MGHRA and CDR2 YSYEKL. In DNA form, the CDR3 reads TGCGCCAGCAGCCTGAGTCTCACCTATGGCTACACCTTC. It specifies CASSLSLTYGYTF.

The rearrangement uses TRBV3-1 (or the pseudogene TRBV3-2) and TRBJ2-1, with 12 positions matching TRBD2. V lost 1 base and J lost 6; bases outside the gene matches: 4. The CDR3 has 16 residues. Germline V gene data show CDR1 as LGHDT and CDR2 as YNNKEL (reference sequence). The CDR3 is CASSQVPSGGANEQFF. As DNA, the CDR3 is TGTGCCAGCAGCCAAGTCCCTAGCGGGGGGGCCAATGAGCAGTTCTTC.

The gene calls are TRBV6-5 and TRBJ1-1; tentatively, D is TRBD1 (6 bases). V gave up 6 bases and J gave up 13 bases, with 21 bases separating them. CDR3 length: 13 amino acids. Germline values: CDR1 MNHEY, CDR2 SVGAGI. The CDR3 region has the DNA TGTGCCAGCAGCCTCGCTCGGGGGGCAGACGGTTTCTTT. The encoded protein is CASSLARGADGFF.

V usage is TRBV2 and J usage is TRBJ2-5; 11 nucleotides line up with TRBD2. CDR3 size: 15 residues. Germline lookup yields CDR1 SNHLY and CDR2 FYNNEI. The J segment lost 5 bases and the V segment lost 4 bases, leaving 6 bases of the junction unmatched. Here the CDR3 DNA reads TGTGCCAGCAGTGGTGTAGCGGGGGGGCGGGAGACCCAGTACTTC. It translates to CASSGVAGGRETQYF.

The V and J genes are TRBV18 and TRBJ2-7; D is perhaps TRBD1 (6 bases). The CDR3 length is 14 residues. From germline, CDR1 is KGHSH and CDR2 LQKENI. V lost 5 bases and J lost 6, with 17 bases in between. CDR3 in amino acids: CASSIQGSQGEQYF. CDR3 DNA sequence: TGTGCCAGCTCAATACAGGGTTCCCAAGGCGAGCAGTACTTC.

The rearrangement links TRBV11-2 to TRBJ2-2; possibly TRBD1 for D (6 bases). Germline loops: CDR1 SGHAT, CDR2 FQNNGV. This CDR3 contains 15 residues. V gave up 5 bases and J gave up 7 bases, with 17 bases separating them. CDR3 residues: CASSRQAGSVGELFF. Written as DNA, the CDR3 is TGTGCCAGCAGCCGACAGGCGGGCTCGGTCGGGGAGCTGTTTTTT.

This clone was detected once. The chain is built from TRBV6-5 and TRBJ1-2; 8 positions agree with TRBD1. Germline V gives CDR1 MNHEY, CDR2 SVGAGI. The CDR3 has 15 residues. V trimming: 4 bases; J trimming: 3 bases; junction bases outside the gene matches: 7. The CDR3 loop is CASSLSGTGYYGYTF. The CDR3 bases are TGTGCCAGCAGTTTGTCCGGGACAGGATACTATGGCTACACCTTC.

This chain connects TRBV30 to TRBJ1-4, with D possibly TRBD1 on 5 matching bases. The CDR3 is made up of 14 amino acids. From germline, CDR1 is GTSNPN and CDR2 SVGIG (reference sequence). Trimming took off 1 base at V and 7 bases at J, with 13 bases between the two ends. The chain's CDR3 is CAWSGGVGPEKLFF. As DNA, the CDR3 is TGTGCCTGGAGTGGGGGGGTGGGGCCTGAAAAACTGTTTTTT.

V and J are TRBV7-3 and TRBJ2-1, with D uncertain. Deletions cut 1 base from V and 0 bases from J, with 7 bases between. CDR3 length: 15 residues. Germline CDR1 is SGHTA and CDR2 is FQGTGA. The CDR3 protein is CASSLRGASYNEQFF. The CDR3, as DNA: TGTGCCAGCAGCTTAAGAGGAGCCTCCTACAATGAGCAGTTCTTC.

This rearrangement joins TRBV23-1 to TRBJ2-5, with 8 bases that match TRBD1. TRBV23-1 is flagged as an ORF with uncertain function. The CDR3 is 18 residues long. Germline trimming cut 2 bases from V and 4 bases from J; bases unmatched to any gene: 15. The CDR3 DNA sequence: TGCGCCAGCAGTCAAAATCTTATTACAGGGGGAGGACCAGAGACCCAGTACTTC. Protein product: CASSQNLITGGGPETQYF.

The J gene is TRBJ2-3, the V gene TRBV4-1; D possibly corresponds to TRBD1 (5 bases). Trimming removed 1 base from V and 4 bases from J, with 18 bases in between. The CDR3 is made up of 17 amino acids. CDR1 is MGHRA and CDR2 is YSYEKL in the germline V gene. The CDR3 nucleotides are TGCGCCAGCAGCCAAGGTTACTGGGGCCGTCAGCCAGATACGCAGTATTTT. Its translation is CASSQGYWGRQPDTQYF.

The table lists this clone with a few counts. J is TRBJ2-7 and V is TRBV7-2, with D perhaps TRBD2 (6 bases). This CDR3 comprises 15 residues. V was clipped by 8 bases and J by 0 bases, with 17 bases between them. The V gene's germline CDR1 is SGHTA and CDR2 FQGNSA. The chain's CDR3 is CASRGYGTASYEQYF. CDR3 bases: TGTGCCAGCCGAGGTTACGGGACTGCCTCCTACGAGCAGTACTTC.

The chain uses TRBV24-1 and TRBJ2-7, with 8 bases matching TRBD1. Germline values: CDR1 KGHDR, CDR2 SFDVKD. There are 14 residues in the CDR3. Trimming cost V 2 bases and J 3 bases; bases outside gene matches: 2. The CDR3 loop reads CATSDSDRGYEQYF. DNA of the CDR3: TGTGCCACCAGTGATTCCGACAGGGGCTACGAGCAGTACTTC.

The CDR3 DNA follows: TGTGCCAGCAGCTTTCCGGCCGGGGAGCTGTTTTTT. Translation gives CASSFPAGELFF. The rearrangement joins TRBV5-4 to TRBJ2-2, with D hard to call. CDR3 size: 12 residues. Between the trimmed V and J ends, which lost 2 bases and 6 bases, there was a span of 5 bases. Per the germline V gene, CDR1 is SGHNT and CDR2 is YYREEE (reference sequence). The complete variable domain, with remaining parts taken from reference TRBV5-4 and TRBJ2-2, reads ETGVTQSPTHLIKTRGQQVTLRCSSQSGHNTVSWYQQALGQGPQFIFQYYREEENGRGNFPPRFSGLQFPNYSSELNVNALELDDSALYLCASSFPAGELFFGEGSRLTVL.

The genes are TRBV12-5 and TRBJ1-5, with a possible D match to TRBD1 (5 bases). The CDR3 extends over 13 amino acids. Trimming shortened V by 4 bases and J by 7 bases, and 11 bases separated the two germline ends. CDR1 is LGHNT and CDR2 is FRNRAP in the germline V gene. CDR3 nucleotides: TGTGCTAGTGGTTACTCCGGGGGGCAGCCCCAGCATTTT. As protein: CASGYSGGQPQHF. Filled out from reference TRBV12-5 and TRBJ1-5, the complete variable domain reads DARVTQTPRHKVTEMGQEVTMRCQPILGHNTVFWYRQTMMQGLELLAYFRNRAPLDDSGMPKDRFSAEMPDATLATLKIQPSEPRDSAVYFCASGYSGGQPQHFGDGTRLSIL.

The J gene is TRBJ2-1, the V gene TRBV5-5, with TRBD2 matching over 12 bases. Germline V gives CDR1 SGHKS, CDR2 YYEKEE (reference sequence). Losses at the gene ends were 0 bases for V and 2 bases for J; bases not matched to a gene: 6. This CDR3 comprises 18 residues. DNA for the CDR3: TGTGCCAGCAGCTTGGGACTAGCGGGGGTGGGAACCTACAATGAGCAGTTCTTC. Translated: CASSLGLAGVGTYNEQFF.

The chain recombines TRBV6-4 with TRBJ2-7, with D possibly matching TRBD1 (6 bases). The V gene lost 5 bases and the J gene lost 2 bases, with 25 bases spanning the gap. Germline V gene data show CDR1 as MRHNA and CDR2 as SNTAGT. The CDR3 totals 18 residues. The CDR3 reads CASSLLQGLLRETYEQYF. The CDR3 coding sequence is TGTGCCAGCAGTCTTTTACAGGGCCTCCTGAGGGAGACCTACGAGCAGTACTTC.